The 9 T cell receptor beta chains presented below share a single source sample, sequenced in a study of siplizumab effects on memory and regulatory T cells. Profiling relied on immunoSEQ multiplex PCR, and the TCRdb table lists in-frame clones only, not all of them. The data contain 100,000 or so clones, just over 90% of them singletons. Source material: Tregs sorted from blood. The receptors were gathered from a human donor in good health.

The V gene is TRBV28, the J gene TRBJ2-7; TRBD1 agrees at 7 bases. The CDR3 has 15 amino acids. CDR1 and CDR2 (germline): MDHEN, SYDVKM. V dropped 5 bases and J dropped 6; count of bases not matched to a gene: 13. CDR3 DNA sequence: TGTGCCAGCAGTCCCCACTCCGGGACAGCTCCCGAGCAGTACTTC. The encoded protein is CASSPHSGTAPEQYF.

The chain recombines TRBV7-3 with TRBJ1-1; D might be TRBD1 (5 bases). Germline loops: CDR1 SGHTA, CDR2 FQGTGA. This CDR3 has 13 residues. V shed 5 bases and J shed 5 bases, with 12 bases lying between them. CDR3 sequence reads: CASSPIGETEAFF. Here the CDR3 DNA reads TGTGCCAGCAGCCCCATAGGGGAGACTGAAGCTTTCTTT.

The V call is TRBV9, the J call TRBJ2-5; D unclear. Germline V gene lookup returns CDR1 SGDLS and CDR2 YYNGEE. V lost 2 bases and J lost 4, with 18 bases in between. The CDR3 contains 16 residues. DNA of the CDR3: TGTGCCAGCAGCGTTGACGTTTCCCCCATGGGAGAGACCCAGTACTTC. Protein sequence: CASSVDVSPMGETQYF.

The rearrangement uses TRBV5-1 and TRBJ2-3, with 13 bases identical to TRBD2. Germline V gives CDR1 SGHRS, CDR2 YFSETQ. The CDR3 contains 20 residues. V trimming: 2 bases; J trimming: 1 base; junction bases outside the gene matches: 13. The CDR3 nucleotides read TGCGCCAGCAGCTTAAGACACCGACTAGCGGGAGGCCGGGGCACAGATACGCAGTATTTT. Its protein product is CASSLRHRLAGGRGTDTQYF.

The chain uses TRBV6-5 and TRBJ1-5, with D tentatively TRBD1 (6 bases). There are 14 residues in the CDR3. CDR1 and CDR2 (germline): MNHEY, SVGAGI. V lost 8 bases and J lost 4, with 15 bases in between. CDR3 loop: CASRAMGANQPQHF. In nucleotides, the CDR3 is TGTGCCAGCCGTGCGATGGGGGCGAATCAGCCCCAGCATTTT.

The V call is TRBV11-2, the J call TRBJ2-5; no firm D call. V lost 5 bases to trimming and J lost 2 bases, with 3 bases between them. Germline CDR1 and CDR2: SGHAT and FQNNGV. The CDR3 contains 11 residues. The chain's CDR3 is CASSGQETQYF. Here the CDR3 DNA reads TGTGCCAGCAGCGGACAAGAGACCCAGTACTTC.

The chain links TRBV6-6 to TRBJ2-1; D is possibly TRBD1 or TRBD2 (5 bases each). The CDR3 contains 13 residues. The germline V and J ends were trimmed by 8 bases and 2 bases, with 10 bases remaining between them. The germline gives CDR1 MNHNY, CDR2 SVGAGI (reference sequence). The chain's CDR3 is CASQGDTYNEQFF. The CDR3 DNA sequence: TGTGCCAGCCAGGGAGACACCTACAATGAGCAGTTCTTC.

This clone appeared a few times. V is TRBV7-9 and J is TRBJ1-1; possible D gene TRBD1, 6 bases. This CDR3 has 13 amino acids. The ends were cut back, 5 bases at V and 7 bases at J, with 14 bases in the middle. Germline loops: CDR1 SEHNR, CDR2 FQNEAQ (reference sequence). In nucleotides, the CDR3 is TGTGCCAGCAGCATTGGGACAACTATTGAAGCTTTCTTT. It translates to CASSIGTTIEAFF.

V and J are TRBV12-5 and TRBJ2-3; D is undetermined. Germline loops: CDR1 LGHNT, CDR2 FRNRAP. The CDR3 spans 11 residues. The V end was cut by 3 bases, the J end by 5 bases, with 3 bases between. The CDR3 loop is CASGLGDTQYF. Here the CDR3 DNA reads TGTGCTAGTGGTTTAGGAGATACGCAGTATTTT.